The 12 T cell receptor beta chains in this list originate from one sample, sequenced in a study of TET2 disruption in CD19-targeted CAR T cells. Only in-frame clones appear in the TCRdb table, and some are missing; sequencing was by immunoSEQ multiplex PCR. The sample holds around 27,000 clones. These receptors lack a known antigen. Treatment given: autologous CTL019 cells: CD19 CAR with 4-1BB and CD3 zeta domains. The sample was CD8- CAR+ T cells sorted from cultured blood T cells, taken for CD19 CAR T cell therapy. Regarding subset: CD8-negative CAR-positive T cells from the infusion product. The source of these receptors is a man between 70 and 80 years old with chronic lymphocytic leukemia.

As regards this clone: Sequencing ends 3 residues short of the CDR3 end; the germline J gene provides the rest. The chain employs TRBV9 and TRBJ2-3; 10 bases are shared with TRBD2. V gave up 3 bases and J gave up 5 bases; unmatched junction bases: 9. Germline CDR1 SGDLS, CDR2 YYNGEE. The CDR3 runs to 16 residues. The sequenced CDR3 bases are TGTGCCAGCAGCGCCAGAAGCGGGGGGGCGGGAGATACG. Translating it yields CASSARSGGAGDT. The entire CDR3 protein reads CASSARSGGAGDTQYF.

With respect to this clone: Sequencing ends 3 residues short of the CDR3 end; the germline J gene provides the rest. The rearrangement uses TRBV12-5 and TRBJ2-1; 10 bases map to TRBD1. CDR3 length: 14 residues. Germline assignment: CDR1 LGHNT and CDR2 FRNRAP. The ends lost 8 bases at V and 8 bases at J; junction bases unmatched: 9. The CDR3 bases that were read are TGTGCTAGTAGTCGGGACAGGGGATACCATGAG. This encodes CASSRDRGYHE. The CDR3 as a whole reads CASSRDRGYHEQFF.

A word on this clone: Read coverage stops 3 residues before the CDR3 terminus; the germline J gene supplies the remainder. This rearrangement joins TRBV15 to TRBJ1-5; tentatively, D is TRBD1 (5 bases). CDR1 is LNHNV and CDR2 is YYDKDF in the germline V gene (reference sequence). V lost 5 bases, J lost 6 bases, and 20 bases lay in between. The CDR3 runs to 16 residues. The CDR3 DNA, read in part, is TGTGCCACCAGCGGCCAGGGACCGGGGGTGGGTCAGCCC. This sequence encodes CATSGQGPGVGQP. The whole CDR3 sequence reads CATSGQGPGVGQPQHF.

A remark on this clone: The read stops 3 residues short of the end of the CDR3; the missing end is completed from the germline J gene. The chain joins TRBV20-1 to TRBJ2-1; 8 bases match TRBD2. The germline V gene has CDR1 DFQATT and CDR2 SNEGSKA (reference sequence). The CDR3 totals 14 residues. After removal of 5 bases from V and 3 bases from J, the junction contained 6 bases not matched to a gene. The CDR3 bases that were read are TGCAGTGCTGTTGCGGGGGGAAGCTACAATGAG. Amino acid sequence: CSAVAGGSYNE. The whole CDR3 sequence reads CSAVAGGSYNEQFF.

Regarding this clone: The CDR3 end lies 3 residues beyond the end of the read and is filled in from the germline J gene. This rearrangement joins TRBV12-3 or TRBV12-4 to TRBJ1-6, with D possibly TRBD1 on 6 matching bases. The CDR3 runs 14 residues. Trimming removed 5 bases from V and 5 bases from J, with 10 bases in between. CDR3 DNA (partial): TGTGCCAGCAGTCTACAGGGAAATAATTCACCC. It yields the protein CASSLQGNNSP. The full CDR3 reads CASSLQGNNSPLHF.

In the case of this clone: The sequenced fragment ends 3 residues before the CDR3 boundary, so the rest is inferred from the germline J gene. The chain uses TRBV6-1 and TRBJ2-4, with 8 bases fitting TRBD2. The CDR3 contains 15 residues. Germline CDR1 reads MNHNS; CDR2 reads SASEGT. CDR3 bases read: TGTGCCAGCAGTGCCTTAGCGGGGTTCCAAGAGACT. It yields the protein CASSALAGFQET. The whole CDR3 sequence reads CASSALAGFQETQYF.

By frequency, this clone is medium-sized. Read data end 3 residues before the CDR3 end; the end is taken from the germline J gene. The J gene is TRBJ1-2, the V gene TRBV7-8; 9 bases line up with TRBD1. The V gene's germline CDR1 is SGHVS and CDR2 FQNEAQ. J gave up 5 bases and V 4 bases, and 8 bases lay outside the gene matches. This CDR3 contains 15 residues. CDR3 loop: CASSSRDRDYYGYTF. The covered CDR3 bases are TGTGCCAGCAGCTCCCGGGACAGGGATTATTATGGC.

A word on this clone: Read sequence stops 3 residues before the CDR3 end, and the germline J gene provides the missing end. This chain links TRBV3-1 (or the pseudogene TRBV3-2) with TRBJ1-5; D possibly corresponds to TRBD1 (6 bases). The germline CDR1 and CDR2 sequences are LGHDT and YNNKEL (reference sequence). The CDR3 length is 14 residues. Trimming took 1 base from V and 8 from J, leaving 12 bases between them. The covered CDR3 bases are TGTGCCAGCAGCCAAGGGGGGGGCGGAGAGCCC. It specifies CASSQGGGGEP. The full CDR3 is CASSQGGGGEPQHF.

Comments on this clone: From the germline J gene comes the end of the CDR3, since the read stops 3 residues before it. The chain recombines TRBV7-2 with TRBJ2-1, with D possibly being TRBD1 or TRBD2 (5 bases each). The length of the CDR3 is 15 residues. The germline V gene has CDR1 SGHTA and CDR2 FQGNSA. Trimming shortened V by 1 base and J by 6 bases, and 13 bases separated the two germline ends. CDR3 in amino acids: CASSLGGERGNEQFF. The sequenced CDR3 bases are TGTGCCAGCAGCTTAGGGGGCGAGAGGGGCAATGAG.

CDR3 region: CASSGQGRPEAFF. CDR3 DNA (partial): TGTGCCAGCAGTGGACAGGGGAGGCCTGAA. V and J are TRBV28 and TRBJ1-1; 9 bases fit TRBD1. The read falls 3 residues short of the CDR3 end, and the missing part is taken from the germline J gene. The ends lost 5 bases at V and 6 bases at J; junction bases unmatched: 4. Germline V gene data show CDR1 as MDHEN and CDR2 as SYDVKM. The CDR3 is made up of 13 amino acids.

About this clone: The read terminates 3 residues before the CDR3 end, so the remaining end is supplied by the germline J gene. The chain uses TRBV19 and TRBJ1-2, with 7 bases lining up with TRBD1. This CDR3 has 14 residues. CDR1 and CDR2 (germline): LNHDA, SQIVND (reference sequence). The CDR3 is CASQTWDSSGDYTF. Incomplete CDR3 DNA: TGTGCCAGCCAAACCTGGGACAGTTCTGGCGAC. Variable domain in full (rest from reference TRBV19 and TRBJ1-2): DGGITQSPKYLFRKEGQNVTLSCEQNLNHDAMYWYRQDPGQGLRLIYYSQIVNDFQKGDIAEGYSVSREKKESFPLTVTSAQKNPTAFYLCASQTWDSSGDYTFGSGTRLTVV.

About this clone: The read stops 3 residues short of the end of the CDR3; the missing end is completed from the germline J gene. The rearrangement links TRBV11-2 to TRBJ1-6, with 7 bases matching TRBD1. Germline assignment: CDR1 SGHAT and CDR2 FQNNGV. V trimming: 5 bases; J trimming: 5 bases; junction bases outside the gene matches: 3. The CDR3 is 14 amino acids. The CDR3 is CASSGTVDNSPLHF. CDR3 DNA (partial): TGTGCCAGCAGCGGGACAGTCGATAATTCACCC.